This T cell receptor (beta chain) was recovered during a study of T cell responses to AZD1222 COVID-19 vaccine. Study outcomes and limitations: Spike-specific TCR breadth and depth were elevated following two AZD1222 doses. The donor cohort was predominantly white British with a female majority, and clonal diversity may have been underestimated. No repertoire was sampled before or during the peak T cell response, only after it.

Produced via immunoSEQ multiplex PCR; TCRdb's table is partial and in-frame only. The sample holds approximately 140,000 clones; more than 85% are singletons and the top ten take about 3.3%. Second-dose intervals of approximately 4 or approximately 12 weeks were pooled. A word on this clone: Its antigen is not known.

The receptor comes from an adult who received the AZD1222 COVID-19 vaccine. Sequenced here: peripheral blood, sampled 28 days after the second AZD1222 dose.

CDR3 in amino acids: CASSQDREQFF. In nucleotides, the CDR3 is TGCGCCAGCAGCCAGGACAGAGAGCAGTTCTTC. V and J are TRBV5-1 and TRBJ2-1; maybe TRBD1 (6 bases). The CDR3 has 11 residues. Germline V gives CDR1 SGHRS, CDR2 YFSETQ. Trimming stripped 4 bases from V and 10 bases from J, with 9 bases between.